This T cell receptor beta chain appears in the sequencing data of a study of regulatory T cells in long-lasting Graves disease. Construction of the TCR beta libraries employed iRepertoire HTBI primers in conjunction with Arm-PCR of CDR3 regions. Using its own MiXCR run on the multiplex PCR reads, TCRdb lists one record per CDR3 protein. The repertoire holds about 460,000 distinct CDR3 sequences, with 11% to 15% as singletons. Sample time point: newly diagnosed GD, antithyroid drugs for less than 3 months. Construction of the TCR library relied on RNA isolated from PBMCs. CDR3 length: 10 residues. Trimming left V 10 bases short and J 8 bases short, with 12 bases between. Germline loops: CDR1 LNHNV, CDR2 YYDKDF (reference sequence). A further study also used this sample, focusing on T cells in Graves' hyperthyroidism and ophthalmopathy.

The rearrangement joins TRBV15 to TRBJ2-7; D unclear. Sample: peripheral blood mononuclear cells (PBMCs), taken at new diagnosis, from a patient treated with antithyroid drugs. The sequence was obtained from a woman in her forties or fifties with Graves disease. The CDR3 protein is CAKRVCQQYF. The CDR3, as DNA: TGTGCCAAACGGGTGTGTCAGCAGTACTTC.